A single sample is the source of the 26 T cell receptor beta chains below, sequenced in a study of cytomegalovirus exposure and HLA in healthy donors. 13 Jbeta primers and 60 Vbeta primers were used for the PCR. TCRdb keeps only in-frame clones here, not all; method: immunoSEQ multiplex PCR. This sample yields about 180,000 clones, of which 80% are seen a single time; about 1.3% belongs to the top ten. Sequencing used PBMCs. The receptors originated from a girl aged 10 to 17 in good health and CMV-seropositive.

The V and J genes are TRBV19 and TRBJ2-1, with 7 bases identical to TRBD2. With 4 bases clipped from V and 8 bases from J, the junction kept 5 bases outside the gene matches. CDR1 is LNHDA, CDR2 SQIVND, per germline (reference sequence). The CDR3 sequence is 13 residues long. The CDR3 coding sequence is TGTGCCAGTAGTACGGGACTACTAGATGAGCAGTTCTTC. Protein sequence: CASSTGLLDEQFF.

The gene calls are TRBV2 and TRBJ2-7, with 12 bases identical to TRBD2. Germline trimming cut 6 bases from V and 3 bases from J; bases unmatched to any gene: 3. In germline, CDR1 is SNHLY, CDR2 FYNNEI. This CDR3 region has 14 residues. CDR3 amino acids: CASRPGLAGYEQYF. CDR3 DNA sequence: TGTGCCAGCAGGCCGGGACTAGCGGGCTACGAGCAGTACTTC.

The J gene is TRBJ1-2, the V gene TRBV7-9, with unresolved D. Trimming left V 1 base short and J 8 bases short, with 5 bases between. The CDR3 consists of 11 residues. Germline CDR1 SEHNR, CDR2 FQNEAQ (reference sequence). The chain's CDR3 is CASSLESGYTF. The CDR3 coding sequence is TGTGCCAGCAGCTTAGAAAGCGGCTACACCTTC.

This sequence joins TRBV15 and TRBJ2-7; TRBD2 is a possible D gene (6 bases). The V gene's germline CDR1 is LNHNV and CDR2 YYDKDF (reference sequence). Trimming took 1 base from V and 4 from J, leaving 11 bases between them. This CDR3 contains 14 residues. The CDR3 is CATSRVGGTYEQYF. The DNA for the CDR3 is TGTGCCACCAGCAGAGTCGGTGGGACTTACGAGCAGTACTTC. Complete variable domain (other parts from reference TRBV15 and TRBJ2-7): DAMVIQNPRYQVTQFGKPVTLSCSQTLNHNVMYWYQQKSSQAPKLLFHYYDKDFNNEADTPDNFQSRRPNTSFCFLDIRSPGLGDTAMYLCATSRVGGTYEQYFGPGTRLTVT.

The chain carries TRBV4-2 and TRBJ2-7, with D perhaps TRBD2 (5 bases). The length of the CDR3 is 16 residues. Germline-derived CDR1 and CDR2 are LGHNA and YNFKEQ. V lost 0 bases, J lost 7 bases, and 19 bases lay in between. The CDR3 nucleotides are TGTGCCAGCAGCCAAGAACTTTTCTTAGGAGCGGTTGAGCAGTACTTC. Encoded protein: CASSQELFLGAVEQYF.

This clone was seen more than once but under ten times. At the DNA level, this CDR3 is encoded by other sequences in the same sample as well. This chain links TRBV7-9 with TRBJ2-7; D might be TRBD1 (6 bases). CDR3 size: 14 residues. V lost 3 bases to trimming and J lost 6 bases, with 15 bases between them. In germline, CDR1 is SEHNR, CDR2 FQNEAQ (reference sequence). CDR3 nucleotide sequence: TGTGCCAGCAGCTTGGGTCTGGGGGCTGGCGAGCAGTACTTC. Protein: CASSLGLGAGEQYF.

The chain uses TRBV7-6 and TRBJ2-5; 7 bases line up with TRBD2. The germline gives CDR1 SGHVS, CDR2 FNYEAQ. V lost 2 bases and J lost 1; bases outside the gene matches: 1. The CDR3 has 14 residues. The CDR3 region has the DNA TGTGCCAGCAGCTTAAGCGGGATCCAAGAGACCCAGTACTTC. This gives the protein CASSLSGIQETQYF. Supplemented by reference TRBV7-6 and TRBJ2-5, the full variable domain reads GAGVSQSPRYKVTKRGQDVALRCDPISGHVSLYWYRQALGQGPEFLTYFNYEAQQDKSGLPNDRFSAERPEGSISTLTIQRTEQRDSAMYRCASSLSGIQETQYFGPGTRLLVL.

The chain couples TRBV12-2 to TRBJ2-7; TRBD2, as called in the table, went unchecked against the DNA. TRBV12-2 is termed a pseudogene. This CDR3 is built from 19 residues. The CDR3 protein is CASRYPSAVAGGHSYEQYF. DNA of the CDR3: TGTGCAAGTCGCTATCCTTCGGCGGTAGCGGGAGGACACTCCTACGAGCAGTACTTC.

The genes are TRBV27 and TRBJ1-2, with D possibly being TRBD1 (5 bases). Trimming took 8 bases from V and 9 from J, leaving 13 bases between them. CDR1 and CDR2 from the germline V gene are MNHEY and SMNVEV (reference sequence). There are 11 residues in the CDR3. CDR3 nucleotides: TGTGCCAGCTTCGGGCAGGGAAGCTACACCTTC. This gives the protein CASFGQGSYTF.

The chain combines TRBV15 with TRBJ1-2; D may be TRBD1 (5 bases). This CDR3 is built from 17 residues. V lost 0 bases and J 4 bases, leaving 18 bases between the germline ends. Germline values: CDR1 LNHNV, CDR2 YYDKDF (reference sequence). This CDR3 reads CATSREIAGTRLYGYTF. CDR3 DNA: TGTGCCACCAGCAGAGAGATTGCTGGGACTCGGCTCTATGGCTACACCTTC.

The chain uses TRBV30 and TRBJ1-5; D might be TRBD1 (5 bases). The V gene's germline CDR1 is GTSNPN and CDR2 SVGIG (reference sequence). The length of the CDR3 is 15 residues. Trimming shortened V by 0 bases and J by 3 bases, and 12 bases separated the two germline ends. DNA for the CDR3: TGTGCCTGGAGTGTAGGTGGGGCGTTCAATCAGCCCCAGCATTTT. This codes for CAWSVGGAFNQPQHF.

This chain joins TRBV7-3 and TRBJ1-1, with D unclear. CDR1 is SGHTA and CDR2 is FQGTGA in the germline V gene. The V and J ends lost 0 bases and 0 bases respectively, with 5 bases between them. There are 14 residues in the CDR3. In DNA form, the CDR3 reads TGTGCCAGCAGCTTAACGGGCTTGAACACTGAAGCTTTCTTT. Protein: CASSLTGLNTEAFF. Full variable domain (rest looked up from reference TRBV7-3 and TRBJ1-1): GAGVSQTPSNKVTEKGKYVELRCDPISGHTALYWYRQSLGQGPEFLIYFQGTGAADDSGLPNDRFFAVRPEGSVSTLKIQRTERGDSAVYLCASSLTGLNTEAFFGQGTRLTVV.

The V and J genes are TRBV9 and TRBJ2-5; D might be TRBD1 (6 bases). V dropped 4 bases and J dropped 5 bases, with 12 bases sitting between them. This CDR3 is built from 13 residues. CDR1 is SGDLS, CDR2 YYNGEE, per germline. The CDR3 region has the DNA TGTGCCAGCAGCCCCAGGGGTGGGGAGACCCAGTACTTC. As protein: CASSPRGGETQYF.

DNA for the CDR3: TGTGCCAGCAGCCCCTATCCGGGACAGGGCTACGAGCAGTACTTC. As protein: CASSPYPGQGYEQYF. V gene TRBV7-2 combines with J gene TRBJ2-7; 9 nucleotides agree with TRBD1. This CDR3 spans 15 amino acids. CDR1 is SGHTA, CDR2 FQGNSA, per germline. V shed 5 bases and J 3 bases; nucleotides not matched to a gene: 8.

The chain couples TRBV5-6 to TRBJ1-2; 11 bases match TRBD1. V gave up 3 bases and J gave up 6 bases; unmatched junction bases: 1. Germline CDR1 SGHDT, CDR2 YYEEEE. The CDR3 totals 13 residues. In DNA form, the CDR3 reads TGTGCCAGCAGCTCGGACAGGGGGCATGGCTACACCTTC. Translated, it gives CASSSDRGHGYTF.

The J gene is TRBJ2-1, the V gene TRBV27, with D maybe TRBD1 (5 bases). Germline V lookup: CDR1 MNHEY, CDR2 SMNVEV (reference sequence). Trimming pared 4 bases from V and 9 bases from J, leaving 16 bases between. The CDR3 covers 14 residues. DNA for the CDR3: TGTGCCAGCAGTTGGAACCCCCTAGGGGTTGAGCAGTTCTTC. Amino acids: CASSWNPLGVEQFF.

The chain is built from TRBV28 and TRBJ1-2; 9 nucleotides agree with TRBD1. CDR1 is MDHEN, CDR2 SYDVKM, per germline. The CDR3 loop spans 15 amino acids. V lost 5 bases, J lost 4 bases, and 8 bases stayed unmatched. Written as DNA, the CDR3 is TGTGCCAGCAGTCCCCCACAGGGGGCCGGCTATGGCTACACCTTC. Translated, it gives CASSPPQGAGYGYTF.

This rearrangement joins TRBV6-4 to TRBJ2-5, with 9 bases lining up with TRBD1. V lost 3 bases to trimming and J lost 5 bases; unmatched junction nucleotides: 7. From germline, CDR1 is MRHNA and CDR2 SNTAGT. This CDR3 spans 15 amino acids. CDR3 sequence: CASSERTGEGETQYF. The CDR3 DNA sequence: TGTGCCAGCAGTGAAAGGACAGGGGAGGGGGAGACCCAGTACTTC.

The rearrangement links TRBV7-9 to TRBJ2-1; D is perhaps TRBD2 (6 bases). From germline, CDR1 is SEHNR and CDR2 FQNEAQ (reference sequence). V lost 5 bases, J lost 5 bases, and 16 bases lay in between. This CDR3 has 15 residues. CDR3 coding DNA: TGTGCCAGCAGCACGCCGGGACTGCCCGACAATGAGCAGTTCTTC. As protein: CASSTPGLPDNEQFF.

Only one count was recorded for this clone. The rearrangement uses TRBV29-1 and TRBJ2-5; TRBD1 matches at 9 bases. With 6 bases clipped from V and 5 bases from J, the junction kept 1 base outside the gene matches. The CDR3 totals 11 residues. Per germline, CDR1 SQVTM and CDR2 ANQGSEA. CDR3 protein: CSVQGAETQYF. CDR3 sequence (DNA): TGCAGCGTACAGGGGGCGGAGACCCAGTACTTC.

The gene calls are TRBV6-6 and TRBJ1-5; 7 bases agree with TRBD1. Germline V gene data show CDR1 as MNHNY and CDR2 as SVGAGI (reference sequence). The trim removed 0 bases at V and 0 bases at J, leaving 2 bases unmatched. The CDR3 length is 16 residues. The CDR3 DNA reads TGTGCCAGCAGTTACTCTGGGACAGCTAGCAATCAGCCCCAGCATTTT. This codes for CASSYSGTASNQPQHF.

V and J are TRBV9 and TRBJ1-2, with 11 bases fitting TRBD1. The CDR3 has 16 amino acids. V lost 4 bases to trimming and J lost 4 bases; unmatched junction nucleotides: 9. Per germline, CDR1 SGDLS and CDR2 YYNGEE. In nucleotides, the CDR3 is TGTGCCAGCAGCACCCCCCGGGACAGGGGGATCTATGGCTACACCTTC. It specifies CASSTPRDRGIYGYTF.

This chain uses TRBV7-9 with TRBJ2-7, with TRBD2 identical over 15 bases. Germline V gene data show CDR1 as SEHNR and CDR2 as FQNEAQ (reference sequence). V dropped 6 bases and J dropped 4; count of bases not matched to a gene: 16. This CDR3 region has 19 residues. In nucleotides, the CDR3 is TGTGCCAGCAGGGAAGCGGCCGGACTAGCGGGAGGGCCTGGGTACGAGCAGTACTTC. Residues: CASREAAGLAGGPGYEQYF.

J is TRBJ2-7 and V is TRBV10-1; D perhaps matches TRBD2 (6 bases). The length of the CDR3 is 14 residues. Germline loops: CDR1 WNHNN, CDR2 SYGVQD (reference sequence). V shed 3 bases and J shed 4 bases, with 13 bases lying between them. The CDR3 region has the DNA TGCGCCAGCAGTGACCGGGACTCAATTTACGAGCAGTACTTC. Amino acids: CASSDRDSIYEQYF.

The chain links TRBV6-1 to TRBJ1-5, with TRBD1 as a possible D gene (5 bases). V was clipped by 5 bases and J by 3 bases, with 11 bases between them. In germline, CDR1 is MNHNS, CDR2 SASEGT. The CDR3 has 14 amino acids. This chain's CDR3 is CASSNGQVNQPQHF. In nucleotides, the CDR3 is TGTGCCAGCAGTAATGGACAAGTCAATCAGCCCCAGCATTTT.

The chain has TRBV27 and TRBJ1-5; perhaps TRBD1 as D (6 bases). This CDR3 has 14 residues. The germline CDR1 and CDR2 sequences are MNHEY and SMNVEV (reference sequence). V was trimmed by 4 bases and J by 3 bases, leaving 10 bases between them. The CDR3 coding sequence is TGTGCCAGCAGTTACGGACAGTCCAATCAGCCCCAGCATTTT. This encodes CASSYGQSNQPQHF.